The following is a T cell receptor beta chain sequence with its context. Its antigen is unidentified. The CDR3 runs to 14 residues. Losses at the gene ends were 4 bases for V and 4 bases for J; bases not matched to a gene: 4. The germline V gene has CDR1 WSHSY and CDR2 SAAADI. The data belong to a study of cytomegalovirus exposure and HLA in healthy donors. General study findings and limits: Across HLA loci, a later analysis found differing TCR association rates, with DRB1 most and HLA-C fewest. Researchers reported that a few CMV-associated chains were confirmed in vitro as CMV antigen-specific. Common viral pathogens were later found to be apparently linked to several of the most significant clusters.

Both 60 Vbeta primers and 13 Jbeta primers went into the PCR. Libraries were prepared by immunoSEQ multiplex PCR; TCRdb keeps only in-frame clonotypes and omits some of them. Among about 280,000 clones listed, about 87% were seen once. J is TRBJ2-7 and V is TRBV10-2; the match to TRBD1 covers 10 bases. This receptor was obtained from a woman aged 18-29 years in good health and CMV-seronegative. The sample taken for sequencing was PBMCs. The CDR3 sequence: CASSVGQGVYEQYF. The CDR3 nucleotides are TGCGCCAGCAGTGTTGGACAGGGGGTGTACGAGCAGTACTTC.